The 17 T cell receptor beta chains presented below share a single source sample, sequenced in a study of CD8+ T cells in alopecia areata. Sorting of pooled cutaneous lymph node cells was based on CD4, CD8alpha, NKG2D, NKG2ACE and other markers. After isolation, RNA underwent reverse transcription to generate cDNA as the sequencing template. Sequenced by immunoSEQ multiplex PCR; TCRdb stores in-frame clones only, minus some. The table records around 300,000 clones without singletons, the ten largest covering 1.2%. Sequencing used CD4+ T cells sorted from a lymph node. The receptors were sampled from a C3H/HeJ mouse with alopecia areata. These mice share the MHC haplotype H2-k.

In regard to this clone: The germline and genes are mouse ones. The DNA ends 4 residues before the CDR3 does, and the rest of the CDR3 is filled in from the germline J gene. This specimen includes other DNA sequences encoding the same CDR3. The genes are TRBV1 and TRBJ2-5; 8 bases are a match to TRBD2. From germline, CDR1 is NSQYPW and CDR2 LRSPGD (reference sequence). The CDR3 contains 14 residues. This CDR3 is CTCSAGGAGDTQYF. The part of the CDR3 DNA that was read is TGCACCTGCAGTGCCGGGGGGGCGGGAGAC.

This clone has just a few counts. Gene names follow the mouse nomenclature. The CDR3 end falls 4 residues outside the read, so it is completed with the germline J gene. V usage is TRBV4 and J usage is TRBJ1-2; the match to TRBD1 covers 8 bases. V was pared by 5 bases and J by 3 bases, with 5 bases of the junction left unmatched. This CDR3 spans 14 amino acids. Germline-derived CDR1 and CDR2 are LGHDT and YNNKQL (reference sequence). CDR3 bases read: TGTGCCAGCAGCCCGACAGGGGTGGACTCC. This sequence encodes CASSPTGVDS. In full, the CDR3 is CASSPTGVDSDYTF.

This clone was seen a few times. The genes and germline here are from mouse. The read finishes 3 residues shy of the CDR3 end, and the germline J gene is used to complete it. The J gene is TRBJ1-6, the V gene TRBV19; a possible D gene is TRBD1 (5 bases). TRBJ1-6 is noted as an ORF with a role that remains uncertain. The CDR3 length is 15 residues. Germline V gene sequence: CDR1 FNHDT, CDR2 SITEND (reference sequence). V was pared by 3 bases and J by 4 bases, with 11 bases between. The covered CDR3 bases are TGTGCCAGCAGTAATGGACAAACATATAATTCGCCC. It specifies CASSNGQTYNSP. Given in full, the CDR3 is CASSNGQTYNSPLYF.

Regarding this clone: Genes and germline come from the mouse. The CDR3 extends 4 residues past the end of the read, so its final part is completed from the germline J gene. The chain employs TRBV31 and TRBJ2-1, with 8 positions matching TRBD2. The CDR3 loop spans 15 amino acids. Per the germline V gene, CDR1 is GKSSPN and CDR2 is SITVG. J lost 1 base, V lost 1 base, and 3 bases had no gene match. CDR3: CAWSPGLVNYAEQFF. CDR3 DNA (partial): TGTGCCTGGAGTCCGGGACTGGTAAACTATGCT.

This clone was detected only a few times. Each gene name is a mouse one. The missing CDR3 end, 4 residues past where the read stops, is filled in from the germline J gene. This sequence joins TRBV1 and TRBJ2-1; D gene uncertain. The germline V and J ends were trimmed by 1 base and 0 bases, with 7 bases remaining between them. The CDR3 extends over 15 amino acids. In germline, CDR1 is NSQYPW, CDR2 LRSPGD (reference sequence). The sequenced part of the CDR3 DNA is TGCACCTGCAGTGCAGCCACAGTTAACTATGCT. Encoded protein: CTCSAATVNYA. The full CDR3 protein reads CTCSAATVNYAEQFF.

This clone was detected only a few times. Genes and germline are mouse. The CDR3 end is not reached by the read, which stops 4 residues before it; the germline J gene fills it in. V and J are TRBV13-2 and TRBJ2-3, with TRBD1 matching 7 bases. Per the germline V gene, CDR1 is NNHNN and CDR2 is SYGAGS (reference sequence). The junction had 4 bases not matched to a gene; V was cut back by 2 bases and J by 1 base. This CDR3 spans 15 amino acids. This chain's CDR3 is CASGETGDGAETLYF. The sequenced CDR3 bases are TGTGCCAGCGGTGAAACAGGGGACGGTGCAGAA.

This clone was seen only a few times. A much larger clone lies a single base off, so this may be a read error. Each gene name is a mouse one. The CDR3 end is not reached by the read, which stops 4 residues before it; the germline J gene fills it in. This sequence joins TRBV19 and TRBJ2-3; D possibly corresponds to TRBD1 (6 bases). CDR3 size: 13 residues. The ends were cut back, 4 bases at V and 3 bases at J, with 9 bases in the middle. Germline V gene data show CDR1 as FNHDT and CDR2 as SITEND (reference sequence). The sequenced CDR3 bases are TGTGCCAGCAGTTCCGGGACAGCAGAA. Protein sequence: CASSSGTAE. The CDR3 reads in full as CASSSGTAETLYF.

This clone was counted only a few times. Gene and germline names: mouse. Other DNA variants within this sample encode the same CDR3. The CDR3 bases that were read are TGTGCTAGCAGTAGATTGGGGGTCTAT. Translating gives CASSRLGVY. In full, the CDR3 reads CASSRLGVYEQYF. The chain joins TRBV17 to TRBJ2-7; D perhaps matches TRBD2 (6 bases). The observed sequence ends 4 residues before the CDR3 terminus, with the missing tail filled in from the germline J gene. CDR3 length equals 13 residues. Germline V lookup: CDR1 MNHDT, CDR2 YYDKIL. Between the trimmed V and J ends, which lost 2 bases and 3 bases, there was a span of 8 bases.

Note on this clone: Germline and genes here are mouse. The CDR3 end lies 4 residues beyond the end of the read and is filled in from the germline J gene. This chain connects TRBV13-1 to TRBJ2-1; 10 bases map to TRBD2. After removal of 5 bases from V and 3 bases from J, the junction contained 5 bases not matched to a gene. The length of the CDR3 is 15 residues. CDR1 and CDR2 from the germline V gene are NSHNY and SYGAGN. This chain's CDR3 is CASSQGLGIYAEQFF. Incomplete CDR3 DNA: TGTGCCAGCAGCCAGGGACTGGGGATCTATGCT.

This clone was seen a few times. Gene names are mouse gene names. The read stops 4 residues short of the end of the CDR3; the missing end is completed from the germline J gene. The rearrangement joins TRBV1 to TRBJ2-1, with TRBD2 as a possible D gene (5 bases). The CDR3 loop spans 15 amino acids. V lost 0 bases to trimming and J lost 5 bases, with 11 bases between them. Germline CDR1 and CDR2: NSQYPW and LRSPGD (reference sequence). This chain's CDR3 is CTCSADLGWDAEQFF. The sequenced CDR3 bases are TGCACCTGCAGTGCAGATCTAGGCTGGGATGCT. Looking up the rest from reference TRBV1 and TRBJ2-1 gives the full variable domain: VTLLEQNPRWRLVPRGQAVNLRCILKNSQYPWMSWYQQDLQKQLQWLFTLRSPGDKEVKSLPGADYLATRVTDTELRLQVANMSQGRTLYCTCSADLGWDAEQFFGPGTRLTVL.

This clone was detected a few times. Mouse gene names and germline throughout. The read comes to an end 4 residues before the CDR3 does, leaving the germline J gene to fill in the end. The V gene is TRBV13-2, the J gene TRBJ2-5, with TRBD1 matching over 7 bases. Germline V gives CDR1 NNHNN, CDR2 SYGAGS (reference sequence). Losses at the gene ends were 3 bases for V and 2 bases for J; bases not matched to a gene: 3. The CDR3 is 14 residues long. CDR3 region: CASGGGQLQDTQYF. The covered CDR3 bases are TGTGCCAGCGGTGGGGGACAGCTCCAAGAC.

In this sample, this clone turned up a few times. Each gene name is a mouse one. The read finishes 3 residues shy of the CDR3 end, and the germline J gene is used to complete it. V usage is TRBV4 and J usage is TRBJ1-6; 10 bases are a match to TRBD1. TRBJ1-6 is known as an ORF, though its function is uncertain. CDR3 length: 15 residues. The trim removed 3 bases at V and 7 bases at J, leaving 3 bases unmatched. Germline CDR1 is LGHDT and CDR2 is YNNKQL (reference sequence). The CDR3 loop is CASSYGQGGNSPLYF. The sequenced part of the CDR3 DNA is TGTGCCAGCAGCTACGGACAGGGGGGCAATTCGCCC.

Comment on this clone: Each gene name is a mouse one. The read terminates 4 residues ahead of where the CDR3 ends, so the germline J gene completes it. V gene TRBV13-3 combines with J gene TRBJ2-1; 8 bases map to TRBD2. The CDR3 consists of 15 residues. V trimming: 5 bases; J trimming: 0 bases; junction bases outside the gene matches: 4. Germline assignment: CDR1 NNHDY and CDR2 SYVADS. CDR3 DNA, as far as it was read: TGTGCCAGCAGCGCGACTGGGGTTAACTATGCT. Translating gives CASSATGVNYA. The entire CDR3 sequence reads CASSATGVNYAEQFF.

This clone was detected a few times. The gene names here belong to mouse. The sequence runs out 4 residues before the end of the CDR3; the remainder is reconstructed from the germline J gene. The rearrangement joins TRBV13-2 to TRBJ2-7, with TRBD2 matching over 12 bases. This CDR3 has 15 amino acids. The V segment lost 5 bases and the J segment 3 bases; nucleotides outside the gene matches: 6. Looked up from germline, CDR1 is NNHNN and CDR2 is SYGAGS (reference sequence). The DNA read from the CDR3 is TGTGCCAGCGGCCCCCGGACTGGGGGGGACTAT. Amino acids: CASGPRTGGDY. The whole CDR3 reads CASGPRTGGDYEQYF.

This clone was observed many times. All gene names here are mouse names. The read terminates 4 residues ahead of where the CDR3 ends, so the germline J gene completes it. This chain uses TRBV17 with TRBJ2-1; TRBD1 matches at 9 bases. CDR1 MNHDT and CDR2 YYDKIL come from the germline V gene. This CDR3 spans 16 amino acids. After removal of 0 bases from V and 6 bases from J, the junction contained 6 bases not matched to a gene. The CDR3 DNA, read in part, is TGTGCTAGCAGTAGAGATGGAGGACAGGGGTTTGCT. Protein product: CASSRDGGQGFA. The entire CDR3 reads CASSRDGGQGFAEQFF.

As for this clone: Any gene name here is a mouse gene name. Read coverage stops 4 residues before the CDR3 terminus; the germline J gene supplies the remainder. This sample includes further DNA sequences coding for the same CDR3. The chain combines TRBV13-3 with TRBJ2-4, with a tentative D call TRBD2 (5 bases). The CDR3 has 13 amino acids. Germline CDR1 is NNHDY and CDR2 is SYVADS. V dropped 3 bases and J dropped 0 bases, with 5 bases sitting between them. The part of the CDR3 DNA that was read is TGTGCCAGCAGTGCTGGGAGTCAAAAC. Its protein is CASSAGSQN. The whole CDR3 protein is CASSAGSQNTLYF. The whole variable domain, filled in from reference TRBV13-3 and TRBJ2-4, reads EAAVTQSPRSKVAVTGGKVTLSCHQTNNHDYMYWYRQDTGHGLRLIHYSYVADSTEKGDIPDGYKASRPSQENFSLILELASLSQTAVYFCASSAGSQNTLYFGAGTRLSVL.

With respect to this clone: Mouse gene names apply. The CDR3 loop reads CASSEGGTGGAEQFF. CDR3 bases read: TGTGCCAGCAGTGAAGGTGGGACTGGGGGTGCT. The chain joins TRBV13-1 to TRBJ2-1; 11 bases are shared with TRBD2. Coverage ceases 4 residues before the CDR3 finishes, and the germline J gene fills in the end. Unmatched junction bases numbered 4, after V lost 2 bases and J lost 6 bases. CDR1 is NSHNY and CDR2 is SYGAGN in the germline V gene. There are 15 residues in the CDR3.